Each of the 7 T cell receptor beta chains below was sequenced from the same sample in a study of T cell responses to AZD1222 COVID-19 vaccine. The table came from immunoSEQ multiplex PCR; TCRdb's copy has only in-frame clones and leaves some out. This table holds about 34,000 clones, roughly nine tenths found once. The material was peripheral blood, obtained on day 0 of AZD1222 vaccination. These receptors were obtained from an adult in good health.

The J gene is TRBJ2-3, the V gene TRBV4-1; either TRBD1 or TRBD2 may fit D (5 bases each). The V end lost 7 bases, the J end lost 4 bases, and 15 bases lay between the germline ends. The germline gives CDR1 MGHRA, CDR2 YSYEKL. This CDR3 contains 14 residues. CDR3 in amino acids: CASKGDRGADTQYF. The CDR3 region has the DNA TGCGCCAGCAAGGGTGACCGAGGGGCAGATACGCAGTATTTT.

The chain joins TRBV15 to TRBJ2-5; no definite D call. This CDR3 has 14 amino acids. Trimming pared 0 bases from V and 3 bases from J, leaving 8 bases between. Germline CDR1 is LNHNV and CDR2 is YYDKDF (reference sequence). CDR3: CATSRDNWEETQYF. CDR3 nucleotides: TGTGCCACCAGCAGAGATAATTGGGAAGAGACCCAGTACTTC.

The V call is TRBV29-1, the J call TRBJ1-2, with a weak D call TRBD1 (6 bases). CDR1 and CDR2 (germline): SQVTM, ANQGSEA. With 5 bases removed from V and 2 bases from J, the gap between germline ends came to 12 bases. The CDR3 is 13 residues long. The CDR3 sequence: CSVPRTANYGYTF. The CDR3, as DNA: TGCAGCGTTCCCCGGACAGCCAACTATGGCTACACCTTC.

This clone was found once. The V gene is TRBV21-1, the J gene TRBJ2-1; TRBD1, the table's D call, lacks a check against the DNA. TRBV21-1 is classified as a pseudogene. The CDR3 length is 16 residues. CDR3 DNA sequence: TGTGCCAGCATCCAAGGGGGCCCTAACTCCTACAATGAGCAGTTCTTC. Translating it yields CASIQGGPNSYNEQFF.

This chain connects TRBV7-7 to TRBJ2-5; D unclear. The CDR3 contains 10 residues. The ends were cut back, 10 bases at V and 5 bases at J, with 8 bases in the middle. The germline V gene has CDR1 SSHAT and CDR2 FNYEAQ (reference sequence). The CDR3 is CAKPPETQYF. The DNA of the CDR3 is TGTGCCAAACCCCCGGAGACCCAGTACTTC.

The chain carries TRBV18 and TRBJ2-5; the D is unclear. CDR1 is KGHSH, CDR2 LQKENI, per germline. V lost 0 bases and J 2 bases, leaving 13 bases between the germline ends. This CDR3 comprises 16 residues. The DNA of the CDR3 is TGTGCCAGCTCACCACCCTGGAGCGAAGCTCAAGAGACCCAGTACTTC. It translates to CASSPPWSEAQETQYF.

The CDR3 sequence is CASSLFVPTGDLNTEAFF. The CDR3 DNA is TGTGCCAGCAGCCTGTTTGTCCCGACAGGAGATTTGAACACTGAAGCTTTCTTT. This chain links TRBV27 with TRBJ1-1, with D possibly being TRBD1 (6 bases). Germline loops: CDR1 MNHEY, CDR2 SMNVEV (reference sequence). The ends were cut back, 6 bases at V and 0 bases at J, with 23 bases in the middle. CDR3 length: 18 amino acids.